This T cell receptor beta chain came from a study of PD-1 blockade in mismatch repair-deficient tumors. Study overall: Patients had approximately 13 mismatch repair-deficient cancer types, all previously treated and progressing. The study's findings and limits: Tumor-resident clones, often absent from pretreatment blood, expanded after pembrolizumab and then contracted.

Trimming removed 5 bases from V and 3 bases from J, with 11 bases in between. This CDR3 is built from 13 residues. Germline lookup yields CDR1 ENHRY and CDR2 SYGVKD. In the case of this clone: Its antigen is unidentified.

All patients were mismatch repair deficient, assessed by either PCR or immunohistochemistry. TCRs were sequenced from a few patients responding to pembrolizumab. TCRdb's copy holds only in-frame clones and misses some; the assay was immunoSEQ multiplex PCR. The repertoire holds approximately 60,000 clones, with roughly 88% as singletons. The chain couples TRBV10-3 to TRBJ2-7, with a possible D match to TRBD1 (5 bases). This TCR was sampled from an adult with mismatch repair-deficient cancer. This specimen was peripheral blood, taken 52 weeks after starting pembrolizumab. CDR3 sequence reads: CAISRQGVYEQYF. In DNA form, the CDR3 reads TGTGCCATCAGTAGGCAGGGTGTCTACGAGCAGTACTTC.